This T cell receptor beta chain was obtained from a study of T cell responses to AZD1222 COVID-19 vaccine. In the study overall: Pooling covered second doses at about 4 or about 12 weeks.

Using immunoSEQ multiplex PCR, the repertoire was profiled, and TCRdb retains in-frame clones only, with some absent. The sample records over 100,000 clones, roughly 84% being singletons. This TCR was recovered from an adult in good health. Sequencing was performed on peripheral blood, taken on day 0 of AZD1222 vaccination.

CDR3 sequence reads: CASSLEDGNYGYTF. The CDR3 nucleotides are TGCGCCAGCAGCTTGGAGGACGGGAACTATGGCTACACCTTC. The chain employs TRBV5-1 and TRBJ1-2; D not certain. CDR1 and CDR2 (germline): SGHRS, YFSETQ. V was shortened by 0 bases and J by 2 bases, with 8 bases between the two germline ends. There are 14 residues in the CDR3.